The subject of this entry is one T cell receptor (beta chain). This clone has just a few counts. Its recognized antigen is unknown. Within one base of it there is no much larger clone, and no base qualities were kept. In total, more than 500 healthy bone marrow donors made up the cohort. At the time of sampling, every cohort member was nominally healthy, though immune exposures that went unrecorded were likely present. The donor tested CMV seropositive, placing the donor among the roughly 300 seropositive members of the cohort. A peripheral blood sample was collected from each donor, and TCR beta sequencing was performed on peripheral blood mononuclear cells. Genomic DNA was extracted from the blood cell samples with the Qiagen DNeasy Blood Extraction Kit. The sample is drawn from a study of cytomegalovirus exposure and HLA in healthy donors (dated by TCRdb to between 2016 and 2019). Context from the whole study: An earlier analysis of some 600 of the donors reported about 280 Gb of sequence data and some 110 million unique TCR beta sequences obtained from approximately 180 million T cells. Roughly 300 gigabases of sequencing data and approximately 91 million unique TCR sequences made up an early release that covered some 640 HLA-typed donors. Of the 350 to 400 genotyped donors, roughly 80% fell in the genetic ancestry cluster associated with self-reported Caucasian donors. The aim of the study was to test whether cataloging public T cell receptors could identify signatures of past pathogen exposure. The T cell repertoires of 666 subjects were profiled by immunosequencing and related to cytomegalovirus serostatus. A separate validation cohort of about 110 different subjects was used in addition to the approximately 700-subject first cohort. The study combined high-throughput TCR immunosequencing, statistical association of individual TCRs with disease status, and machine learning to predict cytomegalovirus infection status. In a later analysis, previously published TCR beta repertoires from about 640 donors were re-analyzed and high-resolution HLA genotyping was added so that TCR occurrence patterns could be studied. In the later analysis, no new phenotypic data were used to find candidate immune exposures; instead, reliance was placed on TCR beta sequences and their occurrence across donors. An earlier analysis of around 580 of the donors used high-throughput TCR beta sequencing to judge whether each TCR beta V gene segment behaved as functional or pseudogenic. Donor age, sex, ethnicity and CMV serostatus were collected together with the repertoire data. A later genetic analysis used genome-wide SNP genotypes for about 65% of the 666 donors, treating that subset as a discovery cohort. All discovery cohort repertoires had been generated using a single sequencing platform. HLA typing included class I and class II loci at four-digit resolution. The number of donors typed differed by locus, with roughly 629-640 for A, B, C, DRB1 and DQB1, around 500 for DQA1, approximately 570 for DPA1, and some 440 for DPB1. Several DR-DQ haplotypes were handled as single units for association and clustering, since linkage in the cohort was strong. Among about 390 genotyped donors of the cohort, an average of roughly 240,000 unique TCR beta nucleotide sequences were sequenced per donor, 15% to 20% of them non-productive. Results and caveats for the whole study, not just this receptor: According to a later analysis, most CMV-associated TCR beta chains appeared to be HLA-restricted, and the HLA associations seemed to be driven largely by CMV exposure. About 17 rarely observed V segments, including chromosome 9 orphons, were excluded from the earlier analysis of a few hundred of the donors because counts were too low. It was suggested by the authors that the approach could potentially be generalized to other disease states and immunological phenotypes. The classifier was reported to diagnose cytomegalovirus status with high specificity and sensitivity in both the original and validation cohorts. The presence/absence analyses assumed that sequencing depth was roughly uniform across donors, and that assumption may not be true. Correlated functional status among segregating V segments might be attributable to linkage disequilibrium, but an unknown experimental factor could not be ruled out. A few of the identified cytomegalovirus-associated TCR beta chains were confirmed in vitro to be specific for cytomegalovirus antigens. A later analysis found that TCR association rates varied across HLA loci, with DRB1 alleles showing the most associated TCRs and HLA-C alleles the fewest. Because the 87-base-pair reads could not distinguish some IMGT-functional V segments, including TRBV6-2 and TRBV6-3, those segments were excluded. Immune exposure information for the cohort was limited to CMV serostatus. A further reported finding was that TCR beta sequences accurately predicted the HLA-A and HLA-B alleles for most subjects in the first cohort. In a later genetic analysis, fewer N-insertions in productive TCRs were reported among donors in an Asian-associated ancestry cluster than the roughly 710-donor mean. This cohort had only TCR beta chains sequenced, and the lack of alpha or paired-chain data limited which features could be detected. In a later analysis, several top co-occurrence clusters were reported to appear linked to parvovirus B19, influenza, CMV and Epstein-Barr virus. An earlier analysis of roughly 570 of the donors showed that most TCR beta V segments appeared in productive rearrangements either about 90% or about 30% of the time, which broadly matched IMGT annotations. A later analysis found that HLA-associated TCR beta chains were more clonally expanded and had lower generation probabilities than equally common non-associated chains. A total of fewer than 200 TCR beta chains were listed by the study as associated with cytomegalovirus. HLA typing was unavailable for some donors at each locus, so association tests used only the typed subset. V-gene and J-gene trimming of TCR beta chains was associated with a missense DCLRE1C variant in a later genetic analysis, and the association was replicated in an independent cohort. Specific HLA alleles were associated with 16,951 TCR beta sequences at a false discovery rate of 0.05 in a later analysis. Most TCR sequences were observed very rarely across donors, whereas some public TCRs were present in many individuals. A cluster of highly shared sequence variants was judged likely to be a technical artifact of the sequencing pipeline. When HLA alleles, especially DR and DQ, strongly co-occurred, attributing TCR associations to individual alleles was difficult.

The library was made by the immunoSEQ multiplex PCR assay. For the multiplex PCR, a mixture combining 60 forward primers for TCR Vbeta segments and 13 reverse primers for TCR Jbeta segments was used. The CDR3 region of rearranged TCR beta genes was amplified from genomic DNA by a multiplex PCR assay. The amplified TCR beta libraries were sequenced on the Illumina HiSeq System as 87-base-pair reads. On the authors' methods: A later analysis tallied around 82 million unique TCR beta chains across the 600 to 700 repertoires, and around 10 million of those chains were shared by two or more donors. Raw reads were error-corrected and collapsed into unique sequences with a nearest-neighbor algorithm that merged closely related sequences to remove PCR and sequencing errors. To assign V, D and J gene segments, CDR3 sequences were aligned to IMGT reference sequences. For a sequence to be retained, at least a six-nucleotide match to both a V gene segment and a J gene segment was required. Rearrangements were called productive when the CDR3 lacked stop codons and stayed in frame with V and J; all others were non-productive. CDR3 was defined according to IMGT convention as the region running from the second conserved V-encoded cysteine to the conserved J-encoded phenylalanine. In an earlier analysis of more than 550 of the donors, sequences lacking an unambiguous match to a single V gene segment were excluded. In an earlier analysis of a few hundred of the donors, V segments were called functional above 56.7% productive rearrangements and were called segregating when the between-donor standard deviation exceeded 5%. A statistical classification framework was built to diagnose cytomegalovirus status from the catalog of TCR beta chain sequences. V and J gene assignment, in a later analysis, came from comparing TCR nucleotide sequences with IMGT/GENE-DB human TR gene sequences. Using the TCRdist pipeline, a later analysis assigned CDR3 sequences along with most-parsimonious VDJ recombination scenarios. In a later analysis, each TCR beta chain was defined by its CDR3 amino acid sequence together with its V-gene family, and reads without a unique V-gene family were excluded. A later analysis removed 500 to 600 highly shared, low-generation-probability nucleotide sequences to deal with suspected cross-contamination and a sequencing artifact. In a later analysis, a clonal expansion index for each public chain was calculated from normalized within-repertoire ranks of inferred template counts. A later analysis computed generation probabilities with a VDJ recombination model fitted to out-of-frame rearrangements, and checked the results against IGoR. In a later analysis, hypergeometric tests were used to score TCR-TCR, TCR-HLA and TCR-CMV co-occurrence, with a repertoire-size bias correction applied to TCR pairs. To estimate false discovery rates, a later analysis permuted the HLA or CMV assignments 20 times. In a later analysis, co-occurring TCRs were grouped using DBSCAN, and TCRdist sequence similarity was added for clustering within HLA-allele-positive subsets. Repertoires with fewer than 30,000 or more than 120,000 public chains were left out of co-occurrence clustering, as were about five repertoires with anomalous nucleotide sharing. In TCRdb, the immuneACCESS table is reduced to in-frame sequences with V and J assigned. These tables do not hold every clone; where another copy was compared, an unresolved V gene accounts for under half, and the others remain unexplained. Clonal size and the V and J genes are those of that table, whereas D and trimming came from the DNA. The sample yields roughly 93,000 clones; around 72% were counted once. The ten largest clones capture approximately 11% of the sample.

Its CDR3 holds 13 amino acids, cysteine through phenylalanine. CDR3 DNA is the only sequence kept; it has 39 bases, read in frame from the first base. V loses 6 bases, J loses 4 bases, and the germline ends lie 11 bases apart. Looking up the germline V gene (reference sequence) yields CDR1 SGHNT and CDR2 YYREEE. This clonotype was obtained from a young man in good health and CMV-seropositive. Material: PBMCs. The V and J segments used are TRBV5-4 and TRBJ2-1, with no D gene named confidently. CDR3 region: CASTSTTYNEQFF. Read as DNA, the sequence is TGTGCCAGCACCTCCACTACATACAATGAGCAGTTCTTC.